In its sample, the clone carrying this T cell receptor (beta chain) was seen many times. The data stem from a study of T-cell reconstitution after alpha-beta-depleted transplantation in children. Library preparation (for TCRbeta) was performed with unique molecular identifiers. Via MiXCR, TCRdb re-called the PCR reads, giving one row per CDR3 protein. This sample has roughly 100,000 distinct CDR3 sequences, with 7.5% to 9.5% found just once. V shed 5 bases and J shed 3 bases, with 11 bases lying between them. Germline V gives CDR1 SGHRS, CDR2 YFSETQ. The CDR3 spans 13 residues. The TCR comes from a boy between 2 and 15 years old with acute lymphoblastic leukemia, due to receive a stem cell transplant. The specimen comprised PBMCs, sampled before TCRalphabeta/CD19-depleted stem cell transplant. The chain employs TRBV5-1 and TRBJ1-2, with unresolved D. The CDR3 DNA is TGCGCCAGCAGAGGAGAGGGTGACTATGGCTACACCTTC. Its protein is CASRGEGDYGYTF.